These T cell receptor beta chains were read from a single sample in a study of blood T cell repertoires in COVID-19. Repertoires were generated with immunoSEQ multiplex PCR, while TCRdb's copy carries only in-frame clones and drops some. This sample yields approximately 32,000 clones, of which approximately 89% are seen a single time; 3.7% belongs to the top ten. Material for sequencing was peripheral blood. Receptors originate from a man in his sixties with acute or convalescent COVID-19. Each CDR3 is given with its conserved first and last residue. D genes are given only for firm matches. Only part of the rows carry a size: once, few, many, or a class if the clone is expanded.

V gene	clone size	J gene	D gene	CDR3 DNA	CDR3 protein
TRBV7-8	once	TRBJ1-1	NA	TGTGCCAGCACCCCCGAGGCAGGGTGGAACACTGAAGCTTTCTTT	CASTPEAGWNTEAFF
TRBV10-3	NA	TRBJ1-2	NA	TGTGCCATCAGTGAGACAGACTATGGCTACACCTTC	CAISETDYGYTF
TRBV6-5	NA	TRBJ1-5	NA	TGTGCCAGCAGTCGGACACCTAATCAGCCCCAGCATTTT	CASSRTPNQPQHF
TRBV6-5	NA	TRBJ1-3	TRBD1	TGTGCCAGCAGGAACAGGGGAGTCACTGGAAACACCATATATTTT	CASRNRGVTGNTIYF
TRBV7-9	NA	TRBJ2-5	TRBD1	TGTGCCAGCAGCTTAGGTGGGACAGGGGGACTCCAAGAGACCCAGTACTTC	CASSLGGTGGLQETQYF
TRBV4-1	NA	TRBJ2-1	TRBD2	TGCGCCAGCAGCCCGGTCACTAGCGCCTATACCTACAATGAGCAGTTCTTC	CASSPVTSAYTYNEQFF
TRBV7-8	NA	TRBJ2-1	NA	TGTGCCAGCAGCCTTTTACTAGCTGGGGCCTACAATGAGCAGTTCTTC	CASSLLLAGAYNEQFF
TRBV30	NA	TRBJ1-2	TRBD1	TGTGCCTGGAGTGTAGCGGGACAGGGGGGTGATGTGCGTGGCTACACCTTC	CAWSVAGQGGDVRGYTF
TRBV5-5	once	TRBJ2-5	TRBD1	TGTGCCAGCGGACAGGCAGGGAAGGAGACCCAGTACTTC	CASGQAGKETQYF
TRBV18	NA	TRBJ2-1	TRBD1	TGTGCCAGCTCAAACAGGGGAGTGGCGAATGAGCAGTTCTTC	CASSNRGVANEQFF
TRBV30	NA	TRBJ1-5	NA	TGTGCCTGGAGTACATACCGGGAGGCGGGCAATCAGCCCCAGCATTTT	CAWSTYREAGNQPQHF
TRBV11-2	NA	TRBJ1-5	TRBD1	TGTGCCAGCAGTTCTCAGGGGGCGGGTCAGCCCCAGCATTTT	CASSSQGAGQPQHF
TRBV9	NA	TRBJ2-1	TRBD2	TGTGCCAGCAGCTTAGGGACTAGCGGGAGTGGGGATGAGCAGTTCTTC	CASSLGTSGSGDEQFF
TRBV7-8	NA	TRBJ1-5	TRBD1	TGTGCCAGCAGCTTCCCGGGGACAGAGCCCCAGCATTTT	CASSFPGTEPQHF
TRBV2	NA	TRBJ1-5	NA	TGTGCCAGCAGCAAGACTGCGGGGTCCCAAGGGCAGCCCCAGCATTTT	CASSKTAGSQGQPQHF
TRBV19	NA	TRBJ1-5	NA	TGTGCCAGTAGTATCCTCGATCAGCCCCAGCATTTT	CASSILDQPQHF
TRBV9	NA	TRBJ2-3	NA	TGTGCCAGCAGCTTAGGGTTAGCGGCCTATGGAGATACGCAGTATTTT	CASSLGLAAYGDTQYF
TRBV11-2	NA	TRBJ2-1	TRBD2	TGTGCCAGCAGCTTGAGCGGGAGTCATATTGAGCAGTTCTTC	CASSLSGSHIEQFF
TRBV6-5	NA	TRBJ1-3	TRBD1	TGTGCCAGCACCTCAGACAGGGTTGGAAACACCATATATTTT	CASTSDRVGNTIYF
TRBV19	NA	TRBJ1-5	NA	TGTGCCACCCGAGGTGGTAGCAATCAGCCCCAGCATTTT	CATRGGSNQPQHF
TRBV10-3	NA	TRBJ2-1	NA	TGTGCCATCAGGGGGGGTCTGGGTTCTTACGATGAGCAGTTCTTC	CAIRGGLGSYDEQFF
TRBV6-4	NA	TRBJ2-2	NA	TGTGCCAGCAGCGCACTAGGAGACACCGGGGAGCTGTTTTTT	CASSALGDTGELFF
TRBV7-9	NA	TRBJ2-1	TRBD2	TGTGCCAGCAGCCCCCGGACTAGCGGGGCTGAGCAGTTCTTC	CASSPRTSGAEQFF
TRBV4-2	NA	TRBJ1-1	TRBD1	TGTGCCAGCAGCCAAGGGGGACAGGGCGTCGTTGGGGTGAACACTGAAGCTTTCTTT	CASSQGGQGVVGVNTEAFF
TRBV5-1	NA	TRBJ1-1	TRBD1	TGCGCCAGCAGGTCTCTGACAGGGGGCACTGAAGCTTTCTTT	CASRSLTGGTEAFF
TRBV5-5	once	TRBJ2-5	TRBD2	TGTGCCAGCAGCTTGCCCGGGCTAGCGGCGCAGGGGACCCAGTACTTC	CASSLPGLAAQGTQYF
TRBV20-1	NA	TRBJ1-1	TRBD1	TGCAGTGCTCCACAGGGGGTTGAAGCTTTCTTT	CSAPQGVEAFF
TRBV12-3/TRBV12-4	NA	TRBJ2-3	NA	TGTGCCAGCAGTTACAGCGCCACGGGGACGCAGTATTTT	CASSYSATGTQYF
TRBV5-1	NA	TRBJ2-3	TRBD2	TGCGCCAGCAGCTTGTACTTGGGTTCGAGCGGGAGCGAAGGCACAGATACGCAGTATTTT	CASSLYLGSSGSEGTDTQYF
TRBV11-2	NA	TRBJ2-1	NA	TGTGCCAGCAGCTTATCGGGACAAGAGCAGTTCTTC	CASSLSGQEQFF
TRBV13	NA	TRBJ2-7	NA	TGTGCCAGCAGCTCAACCCTCTACTCCTACGAGCAGTACTTC	CASSSTLYSYEQYF
TRBV5-1	NA	TRBJ2-2	TRBD2	TGCGCCAGCAGCCTTGGACTAGCGGGAGGCTACACCGGGGAGCTGTTTTTT	CASSLGLAGGYTGELFF
TRBV7-2	NA	TRBJ2-1	NA	TGTGCCAGCAGCTTAGTGGGTACAGGGAGTCCGTACAATGAGCAGTTCTTC	CASSLVGTGSPYNEQFF
TRBV18	NA	TRBJ2-1	NA	TGTGCCAGCTCACCTGGATTTGGAGTGGGAGGTGAGCAGTTCTTC	CASSPGFGVGGEQFF
TRBV6-5	NA	TRBJ1-6	NA	TGTGCCAGCACCCAGGGAAATTCACCCCTCCACTTT	CASTQGNSPLHF
TRBV5-1	NA	TRBJ2-1	TRBD2	TGCGCCAGCAGCTTGGCCCCTTTGACTAGCGGGCAACAACCGAACCAGTTCTTC	CASSLAPLTSGQQPNQFF
TRBV3-1/TRBV3-2	NA	TRBJ1-5	NA	TGTGCCAGCAGCCTTGACAGGAATCAGCCCCAGCATTTT	CASSLDRNQPQHF
TRBV6-1	NA	TRBJ1-2	TRBD1	TGTGCCAGCAGTGGGGTAGTTGGGACAGGGAAAGGGGGCTACACCTTC	CASSGVVGTGKGGYTF
TRBV4-1	few	TRBJ2-1	TRBD2	TGCGCCAGCACCTTGACTAGCGGAGTCTACAATGAGCAGTTCTTC	CASTLTSGVYNEQFF
TRBV5-1	NA	TRBJ2-1	NA	TGCGCCAGCAGCTTGGAGTGGGCGGGCAATGAGCAGTTCTTC	CASSLEWAGNEQFF
TRBV5-1	NA	TRBJ2-1	NA	TGCGCCAGCAGCTTCTCCGCGGGATCCTACAATGAGCAGTTCTTC	CASSFSAGSYNEQFF
TRBV19	NA	TRBJ2-7	TRBD2	TGTGCCAGTAGTATGAGGACTAGACAAACCTACGAGCAGTACTTC	CASSMRTRQTYEQYF
TRBV18	NA	TRBJ2-5	NA	TGTGCCAGCTCGCCCTCCAGCGTCCAAGAGACCCAGTACTTC	CASSPSSVQETQYF